The next 25 T cell receptor beta chains were all read from a single sample in a study of blood T cell repertoires in COVID-19 (dated by TCRdb to 2018 to 2020). The library was produced with the immunoSEQ multiplex PCR assay. TCRdb retrieved this table from immuneACCESS and kept in-frame rearrangements only. Not all clones are present; in checked studies, unresolved V genes account for under half, and no reason is known for the remainder. A total of under 300,000 clones appear in this sample, roughly 89% of them only once. Less than 2% of the sample lies in the top ten. Input material: PBMCs or T cells enriched from blood (not recorded which). All receptors come from a woman aged 55-70 years who had recovered from COVID-19.

The J gene is TRBJ2-1, the V gene TRBV4-2; TRBD2 agrees at 9 bases. The V gene's germline CDR1 is LGHNA and CDR2 YNFKEQ. Trimming at V came to 0 bases and at J to 4 bases, leaving 10 bases not matched to a gene. The CDR3 runs 18 residues. CDR3 DNA sequence: TGTGCCAGCAGCCAAGATAGGAGCGGGGGGCAACGATACAATGAGCAGTTCTTC. Translated: CASSQDRSGGQRYNEQFF.

The CDR3 reads CASVGRCGATYEQYF. The CDR3 nucleotides read TGTGCCAGCGTAGGGCGTTGCGGGGCCACCTACGAGCAGTACTTC. V is TRBV21-1 and J is TRBJ2-7; TRBD2, the table's D call, was not compared with the DNA. TRBV21-1 is listed as a pseudogene. The CDR3 totals 15 residues.

V and J are TRBV27 and TRBJ1-4; unclear D gene. CDR1 MNHEY and CDR2 SMNVEV come from the germline V gene (reference sequence). V was shortened by 2 bases and J by 4 bases, with 14 bases between the two germline ends. The CDR3 is 16 amino acids. The CDR3: CASSLRGGGNNEKLFF. The CDR3 DNA reads TGTGCCAGCAGTTTACGAGGAGGCGGAAATAATGAAAAACTGTTTTTT.

This clone came up many times. This chain links TRBV29-1 with TRBJ2-5; 7 nucleotides align to TRBD1. Germline CDR1 reads SQVTM; CDR2 reads ANQGSEA. The CDR3 extends over 15 amino acids. V shed 3 bases, J shed 3 bases, and the junction held 10 bases outside the gene matches. The CDR3 here is CSVDRSRGQKETQYF. DNA for the CDR3: TGCAGCGTTGACAGGAGTAGGGGGCAAAAAGAGACCCAGTACTTC. The whole variable domain, remainder taken from reference TRBV29-1 and TRBJ2-5, is SAVISQKPSRDICQRGTSLTIQCQVDSQVTMMFWYRQQPGQSLTLIATANQGSEATYESGFVIDKFPISRPNLTFSTLTVSNMSPEDSSIYLCSVDRSRGQKETQYFGPGTRLLVL.

This chain links TRBV27 with TRBJ1-4; 11 bases are a match to TRBD1. Germline V lookup: CDR1 MNHEY, CDR2 SMNVEV (reference sequence). The CDR3 spans 18 residues. Germline trimming cut 3 bases from V and 7 bases from J; bases unmatched to any gene: 13. The DNA of the CDR3 is TGTGCCAGCAGTTTTTCCCCACCCGGGACAGGGGGGGGTGAAAAACTGTTTTTT. The encoded protein is CASSFSPPGTGGGEKLFF.

This chain connects TRBV29-1 to TRBJ2-7, with 7 bases identical to TRBD1. V lost 6 bases and J lost 5; bases outside the gene matches: 7. Per the germline V gene, CDR1 is SQVTM and CDR2 is ANQGSEA. The CDR3 length is 12 residues. CDR3 sequence: CSVAAQGNEQYF. DNA of the CDR3: TGCAGCGTGGCAGCACAGGGGAACGAGCAGTACTTC.

The chain employs TRBV7-6 and TRBJ2-7, with a weak D call TRBD1 (5 bases). Trimming removed 1 base from V and 6 bases from J, with 16 bases in between. The CDR3 has 15 amino acids. Looked up from germline, CDR1 is SGHVS and CDR2 is FNYEAQ. In nucleotides, the CDR3 is TGTGCCAGCAGCTTAGACCAGCCAGGGTCGGGCGAGCAGTACTTC. Encoded protein: CASSLDQPGSGEQYF.

For this clone: The sample holds other DNA sequences that translate to the same CDR3. This sequence joins TRBV5-1 and TRBJ1-6; D gene ambiguous. CDR3 length: 15 amino acids. V shed 0 bases and J shed 5 bases, with 9 bases lying between them. The germline CDR1 and CDR2 sequences are SGHRS and YFSETQ. CDR3 sequence: CASSLVAGDNSPLHF. The CDR3 DNA follows: TGCGCCAGCAGCTTGGTTGCCGGGGATAATTCACCCCTCCACTTT.

This clone has a single count. V usage is TRBV12-3 or TRBV12-4 and J usage is TRBJ2-7; D possibly corresponds to TRBD1 (5 bases). Trimming removed 6 bases from V and 4 bases from J, with 10 bases in between. CDR3 length: 12 amino acids. CDR3 DNA sequence: TGTGCCAGCAGCCTGACAGAGTACGAGCAGTACTTC. Residues: CASSLTEYEQYF.

J is TRBJ1-5 and V is TRBV6-6; TRBD1 might be the D (5 bases). Germline values: CDR1 MNHNY, CDR2 SVGAGI (reference sequence). Trimming stripped 6 bases from V and 6 bases from J, with 18 bases between. CDR3 length: 15 amino acids. For the CDR3, the DNA is TGTGCCAGCAGCCCGGGGGGGATGAGGGGTCAGCCCCAGCATTTT. It is translated as CASSPGGMRGQPQHF.

The chain carries TRBV9 and TRBJ2-3; unclear D gene. The CDR3 length is 14 residues. V was cut by 0 bases and J by 8 bases, with 13 bases left in between. CDR1 and CDR2 (germline): SGDLS, YYNGEE. CDR3 nucleotides: TGTGCCAGCAGCGTAGCTGGCCAAAGAGGTACGCAGTATTTT. Translation gives CASSVAGQRGTQYF.

The chain uses TRBV6-2 or TRBV6-3 and TRBJ1-3; 9 nucleotides align to TRBD1. This CDR3 has 15 amino acids. Trimming removed 6 bases from V and 2 bases from J; junction bases left unmatched: 5. Germline V CDR1 and CDR2: MNHEY, SVGEGT. In DNA, the CDR3 is TGTGCCAGCAGCATAACAGGGGGCACTGGAAACACCATATATTTT. It yields the protein CASSITGGTGNTIYF.

V usage is TRBV6-5 and J usage is TRBJ1-1, with 7 bases lining up with TRBD1. The trim removed 8 bases at V and 11 bases at J, leaving 17 bases unmatched. CDR1 is MNHEY, CDR2 SVGAGI, per germline. This CDR3 comprises 14 residues. The CDR3 DNA is TGTGCCAGCTTCCTTGAGGGGGCCTTTGATGTCGCTTTCTTT. Protein product: CASFLEGAFDVAFF.

This clone was seen just once. The chain uses TRBV27 and TRBJ1-1; D remains ambiguous. The CDR3 consists of 13 residues. Trimming shortened V by 5 bases and J by 7 bases, and 14 bases separated the two germline ends. Germline assignment: CDR1 MNHEY and CDR2 SMNVEV (reference sequence). DNA of the CDR3: TGTGCCAGCAGTAATCATCGGGAAGATGAAGCTTTCTTT. It is translated as CASSNHREDEAFF.

The chain has TRBV5-1 and TRBJ1-2; 7 bases line up with TRBD1. The CDR3 contains 15 residues. V was clipped by 4 bases and J by 6 bases; unmatched bases: 12. Per the germline V gene, CDR1 is SGHRS and CDR2 is YFSETQ. The CDR3 protein is CASSIGTADSNGYTF. The CDR3 DNA sequence: TGCGCCAGCAGCATAGGGACAGCGGACAGTAATGGCTACACCTTC.

This clone was seen once. The V and J genes are TRBV5-1 and TRBJ2-1; 9 bases fit TRBD1. V lost 3 bases, J lost 14 bases, and 9 bases stayed unmatched. This CDR3 has 13 amino acids. Germline V gene lookup returns CDR1 SGHRS and CDR2 YFSETQ. The CDR3 bases are TGCGCCAGCAGCTCTCGCGGACAGGGGAAAAAGTTCTTC. Its translation: CASSSRGQGKKFF.

This chain joins TRBV2 and TRBJ2-7; 13 bases line up with TRBD2. The CDR3 spans 14 residues. Germline V CDR1 and CDR2: SNHLY, FYNNEI. Germline trimming cut 6 bases from V and 5 bases from J; bases unmatched to any gene: 4. The CDR3 DNA is TGTGCCAGCAGGGGGACTAGCGGGGCCCACGAGCAGTACTTC. This codes for CASRGTSGAHEQYF.

The chain joins TRBV6-5 to TRBJ2-1, with TRBD2 matching 7 bases. This CDR3 has 13 residues. CDR1 is MNHEY and CDR2 is SVGAGI in the germline V gene. Losses at the gene ends were 7 bases for V and 3 bases for J; bases not matched to a gene: 3. In nucleotides, the CDR3 is TGTGCCAGCACCGCTAGCGGCTACAATGAGCAGTTCTTC. Amino acid sequence: CASTASGYNEQFF.

The chain uses TRBV7-9 and TRBJ1-1, with TRBD1 as a possible D gene (5 bases). V was trimmed by 3 bases and J by 6 bases, leaving 8 bases between them. This CDR3 has 12 amino acids. Per the germline V gene, CDR1 is SEHNR and CDR2 is FQNEAQ (reference sequence). CDR3 residues: CASSFWGAEAFF. In DNA form, the CDR3 reads TGTGCCAGCAGCTTTTGGGGGGCTGAAGCTTTCTTT.

This clone is a singleton in its sample. The chain has TRBV13 and TRBJ2-2, with 7 bases lining up with TRBD2. Trimming removed 1 base from V and 9 bases from J; junction bases left unmatched: 8. This CDR3 has 15 residues. CDR1 and CDR2 from the germline V gene are PRHDT and FYEKMQ (reference sequence). This CDR3 is CASSLASGGGRELFF. The CDR3 bases are TGTGCCAGCAGCTTAGCGTCGGGGGGAGGCCGGGAGCTGTTTTTT.

This chain uses TRBV5-1 with TRBJ2-1; TRBD2 aligns across 7 bases. V dropped 6 bases and J dropped 3; count of bases not matched to a gene: 9. This CDR3 region has 15 residues. Germline V CDR1 and CDR2: SGHRS, YFSETQ. CDR3 sequence: CASNPSGGSYNEQFF. CDR3 in DNA: TGCGCCAGCAACCCCTCTGGCGGGAGCTACAATGAGCAGTTCTTC.

V and J are TRBV15 and TRBJ1-4; D is perhaps TRBD1 (6 bases). The CDR3 consists of 15 residues. Trimming removed 5 bases at V and 3 bases at J, with 13 bases between. Germline CDR1 and CDR2: LNHNV and YYDKDF (reference sequence). The CDR3: CATSSTGQSNEKLFF. The CDR3 nucleotides are TGTGCCACCAGCTCTACTGGACAGTCTAATGAAAAACTGTTTTTT.

The V gene is TRBV2, the J gene TRBJ2-3; D not certain. The CDR3 runs to 12 residues. The germline V and J ends were trimmed by 5 bases and 5 bases, with 8 bases remaining between them. Germline loops: CDR1 SNHLY, CDR2 FYNNEI. In DNA, the CDR3 is TGTGCCAGCAGTTTTAGAAGAGATACGCAGTATTTT. It encodes CASSFRRDTQYF.

This rearrangement joins TRBV15 to TRBJ1-1, with a weak D call TRBD1 (5 bases). Trimming cost V 1 base and J 3 bases, with 15 bases left between them. Germline-derived CDR1 and CDR2 are LNHNV and YYDKDF (reference sequence). The CDR3 is made up of 16 amino acids. CDR3 region: CATSRVPWGEDTEAFF. In DNA form, the CDR3 reads TGTGCCACCAGCAGAGTTCCCTGGGGGGAGGACACTGAAGCTTTCTTT.

V and J are TRBV11-2 and TRBJ2-7; TRBD1 aligns across 7 bases. The V and J ends lost 1 base and 3 bases, in that order; junction bases with no gene match: 6. Germline assignment: CDR1 SGHAT and CDR2 FQNNGV. The CDR3 sequence is 15 residues long. DNA for the CDR3: TGTGCCAGCAGCTTAGGGATCGGGACAGTCTACGAGCAGTACTTC. The encoded protein is CASSLGIGTVYEQYF. The variable domain in full, with the rest retrieved from reference TRBV11-2 and TRBJ2-7, is EAGVAQSPRYKIIEKRQSVAFWCNPISGHATLYWYQQILGQGPKLLIQFQNNGVVDDSQLPKDRFSAERLKGVDSTLKIQPAKLEDSAVYLCASSLGIGTVYEQYFGPGTRLTVT.